This T cell receptor (beta chain) was sequenced during a study of blood T cell repertoires in COVID-19. The repertoire was sequenced with immunoSEQ multiplex PCR; TCRdb's copy has only in-frame clones and lacks some. The top ten clones hold around 1.9% of a sample with 70,000 to 85,000 clones, about nine tenths of them seen once. This clone was counted between two and nine times. Germline-derived CDR1 and CDR2 are MNHEY and SMNVEV (reference sequence). With V trimmed by 2 bases and J by 7 bases, 5 bases remained unmatched. The CDR3 contains 14 residues. Sequencing was performed on peripheral blood. The TCR was taken from a woman aged 55-69 years with acute or convalescent COVID-19. This rearrangement joins TRBV27 to TRBJ2-1; 7 bases agree with TRBD2. The CDR3 here is CASSLAGDMNEQFF. CDR3 nucleotide sequence: TGTGCCAGCAGTTTAGCGGGAGACATGAATGAGCAGTTCTTC.